One sample yielded the 10 T cell receptor beta chains listed below, sequenced in a study of identical twins listed by TCRdb under 2016. The library was produced with 5' RACE. TCRdb records Illumina HiSeq 2000 as the sequencer. The public reads were reanalyzed by TCRdb: fastp trimming at Q25, MiXCR alignment, in-frame beta chains only. Rows with one shared CDR3 protein collapse into an entry with the most common genes and DNA. The sample yields over 250,000 distinct CDR3 sequences; over 8.5% were counted once. The ten largest account for roughly 6.4% of the sample. A further study also used this sample, focusing on yellow fever vaccine responses in identical twins.

What was sequenced was CD8+ T cells sorted from blood. The receptors were gathered from a young woman in good health.

In this sample, this clonotype turned up a few times. A junction end diverges from the germline sequence, so it may reflect a read error. CDR3 nucleotide sequence: TGTGCTAGCAGCCCCCAGGGGTCGGGGACCCAGTACTTC. It translates to CASSPQGSGTQYF. The chain links TRBV7-7 to TRBJ2-5; a weak D match, TRBD1 (6 bases). This CDR3 is 13 amino acids long. The V gene's germline CDR1 is SSHAT and CDR2 FNYEAQ (reference sequence).

The rearrangement joins TRBV28 to TRBJ1-1; possible D gene TRBD1, 6 bases. Trimming cost V 2 bases and J 5 bases, with 12 bases left between them. CDR3 length: 14 residues. CDR1 and CDR2 from the germline V gene are MDHEN and SYDVKM. The CDR3 loop reads CASSLMGASTEAFF. As DNA, the CDR3 is TGTGCCAGCAGTTTAATGGGGGCGTCTACTGAAGCTTTCTTT.

This clonotype appeared a few times. The chain links TRBV5-6 to TRBJ1-5; a weak D match, TRBD1 (5 bases). The CDR3 loop spans 15 amino acids. Germline V gives CDR1 SGHDT, CDR2 YYEEEE. The V end lost 2 bases, the J end lost 4 bases, and 13 bases lay between the germline ends. This chain's CDR3 is CASSLGTATNQPQHF. The CDR3 coding sequence is TGTGCCAGCAGCTTAGGGACCGCGACTAATCAGCCCCAGCATTTT.

This clonotype was counted many times. The chain employs TRBV3-1 and TRBJ1-5, with D perhaps matching TRBD1 (5 bases). Germline V CDR1 and CDR2: LGHDT, YNNKEL (reference sequence). The CDR3 has 15 amino acids. V gave up 1 base and J gave up 9 bases, with 16 bases separating them. The CDR3 here is CASSQGGIVVLPQHF. The CDR3 DNA is TGTGCCAGCAGCCAAGGGGGCATAGTGGTGTTGCCCCAGCATTTT. Full variable domain (missing parts from reference TRBV3-1 and TRBJ1-5): DTAVSQTPKYLVTQMGNDKSIKCEQNLGHDTMYWYKQDSKKFLKIMFSYNNKELIINETVPNRFSPKSPDKAHLNLHINSLELGDSAVYFCASSQGGIVVLPQHFGDGTRLSIL.

This clonotype was detected only a few times. This sequence joins TRBV14 and TRBJ1-1, with no clear D. Trimming took 2 bases from V and 1 from J, leaving 5 bases between them. The CDR3 extends over 13 amino acids. Germline CDR1 is SGHDN and CDR2 is FVKESK. The DNA of the CDR3 is TGTGCCAGCAGCCAACCGTGGAACACTGAAGCTTTCTTT. Its protein product is CASSQPWNTEAFF. The variable domain in full, with the rest retrieved from reference TRBV14 and TRBJ1-1, is EAGVTQFPSHSVIEKGQTVTLRCDPISGHDNLYWYRRVMGKEIKFLLHFVKESKQDESGMPNNRFLAERTGGTYSTLKVQPAELEDSGVYFCASSQPWNTEAFFGQGTRLTVV.

This clonotype was observed many times. The V gene is TRBV5-1, the J gene TRBJ1-3; D is ambiguous. V was cut by 0 bases and J by 4 bases, with 11 bases left in between. In germline, CDR1 is SGHRS, CDR2 YFSETQ. This CDR3 spans 15 amino acids. CDR3 sequence reads: CASSLASRAGNTIYF. CDR3 nucleotides: TGCGCCAGCAGCTTGGCCAGTAGGGCCGGAAACACCATATATTTT.

The rearrangement links TRBV12-3 or TRBV12-4 to TRBJ2-1; 13 bases are shared with TRBD2. CDR3 length: 17 residues. Unmatched junction bases numbered 9, after V lost 4 bases and J lost 6 bases. This chain's CDR3 is CASSSPLLAGGPNEQFF. The CDR3 DNA follows: TGTGCCAGCAGTTCCCCGCTACTAGCGGGGGGGCCCAATGAGCAGTTCTTC.

This clonotype has only a few counts. One junction end disagrees with the germline gene, perhaps due to a read error. The V and J genes are TRBV6-2 or TRBV6-3 and TRBJ2-3, with 7 bases matching TRBD2. This CDR3 is built from 16 residues. Germline CDR1 and CDR2: MNHEY and SVGEGT. CDR3 in amino acids: CASSYDPATSTDTQYF. The CDR3 region has the DNA TGTGCCAGCAGTTACGATCCAGCGACTAGCACAGACACGCAGTATTTT.

This clonotype was seen at least ten times. The chain has TRBV7-8 and TRBJ2-7; D is ambiguous. The CDR3 runs 14 residues. Germline lookup yields CDR1 SGHVS and CDR2 FQNEAQ. The V gene lost 4 bases and the J gene lost 1 base, with 11 bases spanning the gap. The CDR3 region has the DNA TGTGCCAGCAGCTCCTCGACACTATCCTACGAGCAGTACTTC. It specifies CASSSSTLSYEQYF.

This clonotype appeared many times. V usage is TRBV10-3 and J usage is TRBJ1-4; D uncertain. The V end lost 3 bases, the J end lost 3 bases, and 8 bases lay between the germline ends. This CDR3 has 14 residues. Germline V gives CDR1 ENHRY, CDR2 SYGVKD. The CDR3 sequence: CAISDGQANEKLFF. CDR3 in DNA: TGTGCCATCAGTGACGGGCAAGCTAATGAAAAACTGTTTTTT.